This T cell receptor (beta chain) is drawn from a study of T cells in Graves' hyperthyroidism and ophthalmopathy (dated by TCRdb to the late 2010s). Study-wide context: Peripheral blood was sampled at the time of initial diagnosis, prior to any treatment. According to the paper, TCR Vbeta CDR3 sequencing was carried out on some 130 peripheral blood samples, which came from fewer than 50 ophthalmopathy, around 74 hyperthyroidism and about 17 progressor patients. An independent validation cohort of about 20 hyperthyroidism patients and about 16 patients who later progressed to ophthalmopathy tested prospective prediction of ophthalmopathy. After blood sampling, hyperthyroidism patients were treated with methimazole at a starting dose of 30 mg daily, and ophthalmopathy patients were treated with high-dose intravenous methylprednisolone. To identify distinguishing TCR V-J signatures, a discovery cohort of around 100 patients was used, comprising under 45 with Graves' ophthalmopathy and around 57 with stable Graves' hyperthyroidism. Thyroid tissue and blood T-cell repertoires from about six Graves' hyperthyroidism patients were also compared in the study. For training and testing, the 100 or so patients in the discovery cohort were randomly divided in a 7:3 ratio. Results and caveats for the whole study, not just this receptor: In validation, the model predicted progression to ophthalmopathy a median of roughly 6.5 months before onset, with over 55% sensitivity and 72.22% specificity. In cross-validation, a model built on a 13 V-J signature told ophthalmopathy apart from stable hyperthyroidism with approximately 90% sensitivity and roughly 82% specificity, and in testing the same model reached 80%/75%. Most expanded thyroid clonotypes (frequency above 0.001) were also found in blood, which suggests that blood repertoires may mirror thyroid immune responses. Sample size was not statistically predetermined, and investigators were not blinded to group allocation.

A patient counted as having stable Graves' hyperthyroidism if no progression to ophthalmopathy occurred over 18 months of follow-up. Hyperthyroidism patients were newly diagnosed, had a disease duration of under 2 months, and were aged 18 to 65 years. The study excluded patients with uncontrolled infections, other autoimmune diseases, pregnancy or lactation. Diagnoses were based on clinical symptoms, serum thyroxine and TRAb, thyroid ultrasound and orbital computed tomography. PBMCs were separated from approximately 9.9 ml of fresh peripheral blood using Ficoll-Paque density gradient centrifugation. Total RNA was extracted using Trizol reagent, and RNA quality was assessed on an Agilent 2100 Bioanalyzer. Amplification of TCR beta CDR3 regions was carried out from RNA transcripts. The TCR CDR3 was subjected to a first round of RT-PCR using the HTBI primer set and the Qiagen OneStep RT-PCR kit. Libraries were constructed in a second round of multiplex PCR, after which size selection and purification were carried out. Sequencing of the libraries was done on an Illumina HiSeq2000 using paired-end 100 bp reads. Under the source paper's analysis protocol: Raw data were processed with SOAPnuke, discarding reads with adapters, uncalled bases, mean Phred below 15, or no exact constant-primer or identifier match. High-quality paired reads were merged with COPE v1.2.5, and unique nucleotide sequences were defined as clonotypes. MiTCR v1.1 was used to align the clonotypes against IMGT TRBV, TRBD and TRBJ reference segments. Only V-J combinations with frequency above 0.0001, covering 98% to 99.2% of repertoires, were analysed. A TCS score was defined as the ratio of F50 (clonal expansion) to E x V (chaos), with BLOSUM62-based TCRdist applied between CDR3 peptides within each V-J. Welch's t-statistics and random forest reduced 500 to 550 V-J features to 10 to 15, which were used in a naive Bayes classifier (R e1071). TCRdb ran its own pipeline on the public reads, namely fastp trimming at Q25 and MiXCR clone calling, and kept in-frame beta chains. Each CDR3 protein appears once, grouped with its most common genes and DNA. None of the V and J calls come from the authors' own analysis; TCRdb made them. The sample table shows some 440,000 distinct CDR3 sequences, and 15% to 17% are seen once. The ten largest clones capture roughly 15% of the sample.

From cysteine to phenylalanine, the CDR3 is 13 amino acids long. Only the CDR3 DNA is retained, 39 bases long and in frame from the first base. CDR1 and CDR2, looked up from the germline V gene, are SGHRS and YFSETQ. The V end loses 6 bases and the J end loses 3 bases, and a stretch of 13 bases separates them. As regards this clonotype: The antigen it binds to is not known. No base-level quality is on record; no much larger clone is a single base apart.

Sequenced: blood. This receptor was taken from a woman younger than 30 with Graves' hyperthyroidism. The V and J segments used are TRBV5-1 and TRBJ2-7; perhaps TRBD2 is the D gene, with 5 bases matching. The CDR3: CASTLAESYEQYF. The nucleotides read TGCGCCAGCACGCTAGCTGAGAGCTACGAGCAGTACTTC.